The entry below gives a single TCR beta chain sequence along with its context. Sequencing used immunoSEQ multiplex PCR; TCRdb keeps in-frame clones, though not all of them. The sample contains around 340,000 clones, more than 85% of which appear only once. This sample was taken from a study of shared T cell receptors in the human thymus. V dropped 5 bases and J dropped 0 bases, with 16 bases sitting between them. Germline CDR1 MNHEY, CDR2 SMNVEV (reference sequence). This CDR3 spans 17 amino acids. Material: thymocytes. The chain couples TRBV27 to TRBJ2-2; D might be TRBD2 (5 bases). The clonotype originates from a human donor. CDR3 amino acids: CASSALRRATNTGELFF. The CDR3, as DNA: TGTGCCAGCAGTGCCTTAAGGCGGGCCACGAACACCGGGGAGCTGTTTTTT.